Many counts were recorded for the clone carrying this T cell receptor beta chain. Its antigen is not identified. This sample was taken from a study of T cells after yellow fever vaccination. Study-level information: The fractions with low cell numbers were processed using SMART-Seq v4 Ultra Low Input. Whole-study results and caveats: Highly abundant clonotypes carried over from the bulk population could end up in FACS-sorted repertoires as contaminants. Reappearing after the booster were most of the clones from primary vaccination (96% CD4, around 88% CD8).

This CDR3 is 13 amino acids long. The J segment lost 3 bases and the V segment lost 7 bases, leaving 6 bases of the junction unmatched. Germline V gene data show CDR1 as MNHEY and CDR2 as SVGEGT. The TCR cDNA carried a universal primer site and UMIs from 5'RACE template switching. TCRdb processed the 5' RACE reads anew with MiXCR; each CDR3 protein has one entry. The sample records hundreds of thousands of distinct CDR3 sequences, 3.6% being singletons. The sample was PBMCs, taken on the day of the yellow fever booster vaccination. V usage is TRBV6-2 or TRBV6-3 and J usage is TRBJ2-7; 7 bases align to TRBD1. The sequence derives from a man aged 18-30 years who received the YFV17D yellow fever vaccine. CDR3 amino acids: CASMPGQNYEQYF. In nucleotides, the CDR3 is TGTGCCAGCATGCCGGGACAGAACTACGAGCAGTACTTC.